This note documents a single TCR beta chain sequence. Its antigen is as yet unknown. The source of the sample is a study of beta chain features in type 1 diabetes. Study-wide points: When Type 1 diabetes patients were examined, their TCRB CDR3s proved moderately but significantly shorter in all four CD4+ subsets.

Germline CDR1 reads MDHEN; CDR2 reads SYDVKM. J was trimmed by 4 bases and V by 5 bases; bases with no gene match: 4. CDR3 length: 13 residues. The authors reverse transcribed all of the isolated RNA, so sequencing captured expressed TCRB transcripts. TCRdb's table, derived via immunoSEQ multiplex PCR, lists solely in-frame clones and lacks some. The sample holds about 660,000 clones; about 14% are singletons and the top ten take nearly 0.04%. The chain couples TRBV28 to TRBJ1-2; 7 nucleotides line up with TRBD1. The source material was naive CD4+ T cells from blood. This TCR was sampled from a man aged 18 to 30 with type 1 diabetes. For the CDR3, the DNA is TGTGCCAGCAGTATGACAGGGTTCTATGGCTACACCTTC. Translated, it gives CASSMTGFYGYTF.